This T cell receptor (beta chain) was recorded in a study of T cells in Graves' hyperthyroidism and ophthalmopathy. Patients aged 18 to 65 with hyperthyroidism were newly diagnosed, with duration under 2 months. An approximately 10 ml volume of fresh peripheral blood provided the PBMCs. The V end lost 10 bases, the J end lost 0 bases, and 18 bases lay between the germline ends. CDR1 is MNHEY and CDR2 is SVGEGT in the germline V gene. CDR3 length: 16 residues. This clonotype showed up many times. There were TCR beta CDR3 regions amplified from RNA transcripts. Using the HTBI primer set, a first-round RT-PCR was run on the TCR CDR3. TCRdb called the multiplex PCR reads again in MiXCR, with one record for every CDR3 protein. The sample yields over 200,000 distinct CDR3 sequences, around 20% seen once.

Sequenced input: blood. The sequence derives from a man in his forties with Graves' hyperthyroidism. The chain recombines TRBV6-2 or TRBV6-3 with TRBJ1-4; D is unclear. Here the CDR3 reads CATLPGPRATNEKLFF. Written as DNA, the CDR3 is TGTGCCACTCTCCCGGGTCCGCGAGCAACTAATGAAAAACTGTTTTTT.